This TCR beta chain was profiled in a study of cytomegalovirus exposure and HLA in healthy donors. CDR3 length: 16 residues. The germline V and J ends were trimmed by 1 base and 4 bases, with 13 bases remaining between them. CDR1 and CDR2 (germline): SGHNT, YENEEA. PCR was performed using 60 Vbeta and 13 Jbeta primers. This table comes from immunoSEQ multiplex PCR, and its TCRdb copy is limited to in-frame clones, with some not included. The repertoire includes about 270,000 clones, about 66% of them detected once, and under 3% sits in the top ten. The V and J genes are TRBV11-3 and TRBJ2-2; a weak D match, TRBD1 (5 bases). What was sequenced was PBMCs. This sequence originates from a female donor in good health and CMV-seronegative. CDR3 DNA: TGTGCCAGCAGCTTAGTGGCAGGGTCGGCCACCGGGGAGCTGTTTTTT. This sequence encodes CASSLVAGSATGELFF.